The 3 T cell receptor beta chains given below trace back to one sample, sequenced in a study of T cells in Graves' hyperthyroidism and ophthalmopathy. Amplified regions were TCR beta CDR3 sequences from RNA transcripts. Primed by the HTBI set, a first-round RT-PCR was run on the TCR CDR3. One entry per CDR3 protein results from TCRdb running MiXCR on the multiplex PCR reads. The data show under 700,000 distinct CDR3 sequences, about half seen once. The sample comprised peripheral blood or thyroid tissue (not recorded which). The receptors were sampled from a woman aged 18-30 years with Graves' hyperthyroidism.

The sample holds one count of this clonotype. A much larger clonotype is one base distant, so this may be a read error. This chain links TRBV2 with TRBJ1-3, with D perhaps matching TRBD1 (5 bases). Trimming shortened V by 5 bases and J by 4 bases, and 12 bases separated the two germline ends. The CDR3 spans 14 residues. The germline V gene encodes CDR1 SNHLY and CDR2 FYNNEI. This chain's CDR3 is CASSYLDIGNTIYF. CDR3 nucleotide sequence: TGTGCCAGCAGTTACCTGGACATAGGAAACACCATATATTTT. Complete variable domain (other parts from reference TRBV2 and TRBJ1-3): EPEVTQTPSHQVTQMGQEVILRCVPISNHLYFYWYRQILGQKVEFLVSFYNNEISEKSEIFDDQFSVERPDGSNFTLKIRSTKLEDSAMYFCASSYLDIGNTIYFGEGSWLTVV.

The CDR3 region has the DNA TGTGCCACCAGCGAGATAGAACTGTTTTTT. Its protein product is CATSEIELFF. The chain employs TRBV15 and TRBJ1-4; D gene unclear. This CDR3 spans 10 amino acids. The V gene lost 5 bases and the J gene lost 12 bases, with 7 bases spanning the gap. Germline V gives CDR1 LNHNV, CDR2 YYDKDF (reference sequence).

V gene TRBV7-1 combines with J gene TRBJ2-7, with D unclear. TRBV7-1 carries the ORF label, with uncertain function. This CDR3 is built from 15 residues. The V and J ends lost 5 bases and 6 bases respectively, with 20 bases between them. CDR3 bases: TGTGCCAGCAGCCCAGTTGGTAGTAGAGACGGCGAGCAGTACTTC. It codes for CASSPVGSRDGEQYF.